The 3 T cell receptor beta chains presented below share a single source sample, sequenced in a study of shared clonotypes between healthy human individuals. This table comes from immunoSEQ multiplex PCR, and its TCRdb copy is limited to in-frame clones, with some not included. Found here are 2 million to 2.5 million clones, under 97% of them singletons; the top ten hold less than 0.15%. Sequenced input: naive CD4+ T cells sorted from blood. Subset reported: CD45RA+ positively selected. The receptors here all came from a young man in good health.

This clone came up a few times. The junction differs from germline at one of its ends, possibly a read error. J is TRBJ1-6 and V is TRBV7-9; no firm D call. The CDR3 spans 15 residues. Germline-derived CDR1 and CDR2 are SEHNR and FQNEAQ (reference sequence). The CDR3 DNA reads as TGTGCCAGCAGCTTAGCAGGATCCTTTAATTCACCCCTCCACTTT. Residues: CASSLAGSFNSPLHF.

This chain joins TRBV30 and TRBJ2-2, with a weak D call TRBD1 (6 bases). The CDR3 totals 15 residues. Germline CDR1 is GTSNPN and CDR2 is SVGIG (reference sequence). The germline V and J ends were trimmed by 2 bases and 3 bases, with 13 bases remaining between them. CDR3 protein: CAWSPGVKDTGELFF. The CDR3, as DNA: TGTGCCTGGAGTCCAGGGGTAAAGGACACCGGGGAGCTGTTTTTT.

This clone showed up just once. This sequence joins TRBV14 and TRBJ2-1; tentative D call: TRBD2 (6 bases). V was cut by 1 base and J by 3 bases, with 7 bases left in between. This CDR3 comprises 14 residues. The V gene's germline CDR1 is SGHDN and CDR2 FVKESK. DNA for the CDR3: TGTGCCAGCAGCCAAGGACTAGTCTACAATGAGCAGTTCTTC. This translates into CASSQGLVYNEQFF.